The present T cell receptor beta chain was sequenced within a study of response to subunit inactivated influenza vaccine. Germline trimming cut 6 bases from V and 9 bases from J; bases unmatched to any gene: 10. The CDR3 sequence is 15 residues long. A single record per CDR3 protein comes from TCRdb applying MiXCR to the RT-PCR reads. The data show 500,000 to 600,000 distinct CDR3 sequences, about an eighth seen once. The rearrangement joins TRBV12-3 or TRBV12-4 to TRBJ2-1, with TRBD2 identical over 11 bases. This TCR came from a man aged 50 to 60 who received an inactivated influenza vaccine. The sample was PBMCs from blood, taken on the day of vaccination. CDR3 nucleotides: TGTGCCAGCAGCCCGACTAGCGGGGAATGGAGTGAGCAGTTCTTC. Its protein is CASSPTSGEWSEQFF.